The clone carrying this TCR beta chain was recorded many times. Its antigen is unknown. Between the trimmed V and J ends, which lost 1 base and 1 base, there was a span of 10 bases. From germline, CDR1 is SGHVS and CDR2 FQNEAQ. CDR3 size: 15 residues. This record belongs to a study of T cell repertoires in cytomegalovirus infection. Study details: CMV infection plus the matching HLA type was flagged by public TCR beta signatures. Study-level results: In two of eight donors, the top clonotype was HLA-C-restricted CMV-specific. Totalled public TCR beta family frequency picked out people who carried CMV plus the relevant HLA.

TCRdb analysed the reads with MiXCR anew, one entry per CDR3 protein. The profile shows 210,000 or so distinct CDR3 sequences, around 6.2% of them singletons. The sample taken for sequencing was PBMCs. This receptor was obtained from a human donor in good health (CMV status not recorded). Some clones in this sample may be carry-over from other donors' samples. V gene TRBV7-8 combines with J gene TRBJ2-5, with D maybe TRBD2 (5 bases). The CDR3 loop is CASSLVKGAQETQYF. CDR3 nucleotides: TGTGCCAGCAGCTTAGTTAAGGGAGCCCAAGAGACCCAGTACTTC. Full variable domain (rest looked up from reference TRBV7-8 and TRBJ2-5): GAGVSQSPRYKVAKRGQDVALRCDPISGHVSLFWYQQALGQGPEFLTYFQNEAQLDKSGLPSDRFFAERPEGSVSTLKIQRTQQEDSAVYLCASSLVKGAQETQYFGPGTRLLVL.